This T cell receptor beta chain appears in the sequencing data of a study of T cells in Graves' hyperthyroidism and ophthalmopathy. RNA transcripts served as the template for amplifying TCR beta CDR3 regions. An initial round of RT-PCR targeting the TCR CDR3 relied on the HTBI primer set. TCRdb reprocessed the multiplex PCR reads with MiXCR, giving one entry per CDR3 protein. This sample yields 470,000 or so distinct CDR3 sequences, of which roughly 20% are seen a single time; around 27% belongs to the top ten. CDR1 is DFQATT and CDR2 is SNEGSKA in the germline V gene (reference sequence). This CDR3 has 15 amino acids. Between the trimmed V and J ends, which lost 6 bases and 3 bases, there was a span of 20 bases.

The sample consisted of blood. The chain links TRBV20-1 to TRBJ2-5; D gene unclear. The sequence derives from a man aged 18 to 30 with Graves' hyperthyroidism. The CDR3 here is CSAPARSGRKETQYF. Here the CDR3 DNA reads TGCAGTGCCCCCGCTCGGTCCGGACGGAAAGAGACCCAGTACTTC.